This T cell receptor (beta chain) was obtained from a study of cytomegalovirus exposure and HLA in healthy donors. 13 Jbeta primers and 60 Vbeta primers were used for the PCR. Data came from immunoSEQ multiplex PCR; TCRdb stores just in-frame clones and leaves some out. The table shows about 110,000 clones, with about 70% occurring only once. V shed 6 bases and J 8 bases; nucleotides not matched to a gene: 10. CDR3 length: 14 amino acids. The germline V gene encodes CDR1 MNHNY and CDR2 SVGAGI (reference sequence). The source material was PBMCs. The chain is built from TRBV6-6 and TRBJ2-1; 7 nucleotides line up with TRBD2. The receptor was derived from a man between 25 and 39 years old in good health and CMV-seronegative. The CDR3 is CASSNPGLDDEQFF. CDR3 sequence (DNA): TGTGCCAGCAGCAACCCAGGACTAGATGATGAGCAGTTCTTC.